This T cell receptor beta chain was sequenced during a study of patients and donors after allogeneic stem cell transplantation. TCRdb independently ran MiXCR on the RT-PCR reads; one entry per CDR3 protein. The sample includes around 240,000 distinct CDR3 sequences, 13% to 15% of them seen just once. The origin of this receptor is a human donor who was either an allogeneic HSCT recipient or a stem cell or donor lymphocyte infusion donor (not recorded which). It is not recorded whose cells these are; they may come from a transplant donor. Sequenced sample: blood, either unsorted or a sorted T cell fraction (not recorded which).

The CDR3 DNA reads as TGCAGTGCCAACCGGGACATCTATGGCTACACCTTC. Its translation: CSANRDIYGYTF. The V gene is TRBV20-1, the J gene TRBJ1-2; a weak D match, TRBD1 (6 bases). The length of the CDR3 is 12 residues. Between the trimmed V and J ends, which lost 6 bases and 4 bases, there was a span of 12 bases. CDR1 and CDR2 (germline): DFQATT, SNEGSKA (reference sequence).